The 22 T cell receptor beta chains presented below share a single source sample, sequenced in a study of CD8 T cells in ankylosing spondylitis. A single record per CDR3 protein comes from TCRdb applying MiXCR to the 5' RACE reads. Of fewer than 400,000 distinct CDR3 sequences listed, around 22% are singletons. Antigen specificity for these receptors is unknown. General observations from the study: There was a TCR beta motif, made of 7 to 9 highly homologous variants, that appeared characteristic of ankylosing spondylitis blood.

The sample taken for sequencing was blood, either unsorted or a sorted T cell fraction (not recorded which). Source of these receptors: a male donor with ankylosing spondylitis.

The chain employs TRBV12-3 or TRBV12-4 and TRBJ2-7; D might be TRBD1 (6 bases). The CDR3 extends over 13 amino acids. Trimming took off 2 bases at V and 2 bases at J, with 7 bases between the two ends. CDR3 amino acids: CASSLRGTYEQYF. The CDR3 DNA sequence: TGTGCCAGCAGTTTAAGGGGGACCTACGAGCAGTACTTC.

This clonotype was observed a handful of times. The V gene is TRBV4-2, the J gene TRBJ1-2, with D perhaps matching TRBD1 (5 bases). CDR1 and CDR2 (germline): LGHNA, YNFKEQ. Trimming took 0 bases from V and 8 from J, leaving 16 bases between them. CDR3 length equals 15 residues. CDR3 sequence reads: CASSQDPEGRRGYTF. The DNA for the CDR3 is TGTGCCAGCAGCCAAGACCCGGAGGGGAGGAGGGGCTACACCTTC.

The chain combines TRBV27 with TRBJ1-1; weak D call: TRBD1 (5 bases). The CDR3 is made up of 15 amino acids. The germline V and J ends were trimmed by 4 bases and 4 bases, with 16 bases remaining between them. Germline loops: CDR1 MNHEY, CDR2 SMNVEV (reference sequence). CDR3 sequence: CASSSSGRVGTEAFF. DNA of the CDR3: TGTGCCAGCAGTTCCTCGGGCAGGGTGGGCACTGAAGCTTTCTTT.

This clonotype has only a few counts. The rearrangement uses TRBV4-1 and TRBJ2-5; no reliable D call. The V and J ends lost 2 bases and 0 bases respectively, with 4 bases between them. The CDR3 is 13 residues long. CDR1 is MGHRA, CDR2 YSYEKL, per germline. CDR3 in DNA: TGCGCCAGCAGCCAAACTTACCAAGAGACCCAGTACTTC. Translated, it gives CASSQTYQETQYF.

This chain joins TRBV2 and TRBJ2-1, with D perhaps matching TRBD1 (6 bases). CDR1 is SNHLY, CDR2 FYNNEI, per germline. V lost 7 bases to trimming and J lost 7 bases, with 17 bases between them. The CDR3 covers 14 residues. CDR3 nucleotide sequence: TGTGCCAGCACCCGAATTTCAGGGGTGAATGAGCAGTTCTTC. Encoded protein: CASTRISGVNEQFF.

This clonotype occurred a few times. V gene TRBV5-1 combines with J gene TRBJ2-5; D possibly corresponds to TRBD2 (6 bases). The length of the CDR3 is 14 residues. Deletions cut 0 bases from V and 5 bases from J, with 11 bases between. From germline, CDR1 is SGHRS and CDR2 YFSETQ. The CDR3: CASSLGRVAETQYF. The CDR3 bases are TGCGCCAGCAGCTTGGGGAGGGTCGCGGAGACCCAGTACTTC.

This CDR3 reads CASGLGLIDEKLFF. CDR3 DNA sequence: TGTGCTAGTGGTTTAGGGCTGATTGATGAAAAACTGTTTTTT. The rearrangement links TRBV12-5 to TRBJ1-4; D not resolved. Germline CDR1 is LGHNT and CDR2 is FRNRAP. There are 14 residues in the CDR3. Between the trimmed V and J ends, which lost 3 bases and 6 bases, there was a span of 11 bases.

J is TRBJ1-1 and V is TRBV7-3; 7 bases match TRBD1. Germline CDR1 reads SGHTA; CDR2 reads FQGTGA. The CDR3 totals 13 residues. J gave up 7 bases and V 6 bases, and 8 bases lay outside the gene matches. In nucleotides, the CDR3 is TGTGCCAGCAGAGAGGGGGCGCGGAGTGAAGCTTTCTTT. This translates into CASREGARSEAFF.

This clonotype was detected only a few times. This chain links TRBV2 with TRBJ2-2; no definite D call. The V gene lost 7 bases and the J gene lost 1 base, with 7 bases spanning the gap. Germline loops: CDR1 SNHLY, CDR2 FYNNEI. CDR3 length: 13 residues. The CDR3 bases are TGTGCCAGCAACTATTGGAACACCGGGGAGCTGTTTTTT. Protein product: CASNYWNTGELFF.

This clonotype turned up a few times. This chain links TRBV10-3 with TRBJ2-1; the D gene is possibly TRBD2 (5 bases). V lost 3 bases, J lost 1 base, and 10 bases lay in between. The CDR3 has 15 residues. CDR1 and CDR2 from the germline V gene are ENHRY and SYGVKD. CDR3 amino acids: CAISEGSDSYNEQFF. CDR3 in DNA: TGTGCCATCAGTGAAGGGAGTGATTCCTACAATGAGCAGTTCTTC.

This chain uses TRBV6-1 with TRBJ2-3; D ambiguous. The germline V gene encodes CDR1 MNHNS and CDR2 SASEGT. CDR3 size: 17 residues. The V and J ends lost 1 base and 1 base respectively, with 15 bases between them. CDR3 sequence reads: CASSEVGSQFGTDTQYF. Written as DNA, the CDR3 is TGTGCCAGCAGTGAAGTTGGGTCACAGTTCGGCACAGATACGCAGTATTTT.

The chain links TRBV10-2 to TRBJ2-1, with D perhaps TRBD2 (5 bases). V was trimmed by 8 bases and J by 1 base, leaving 15 bases between them. The CDR3 loop spans 15 amino acids. Looked up from germline, CDR1 is WSHSY and CDR2 is SAAADI. In DNA, the CDR3 is TGCGCCAGCGCCCTTGGAGCGGTTTCCTACAATGAGCAGTTCTTC. It encodes CASALGAVSYNEQFF.

This chain connects TRBV6-1 to TRBJ2-7, with D possibly being TRBD1 or TRBD2 (5 bases each). CDR1 and CDR2 from the germline V gene are MNHNS and SASEGT. CDR3 length: 14 amino acids. V was shortened by 5 bases and J by 2 bases, with 13 bases between the two germline ends. The CDR3 coding sequence is TGTGCCAGCAGTCGCCCGGGACCGCCCTACGAGCAGTACTTC. It encodes CASSRPGPPYEQYF.

This clonotype was seen many times. The J gene is TRBJ2-1, the V gene TRBV29-1, with 9 bases matching TRBD2. This CDR3 region has 12 residues. Germline V gene lookup returns CDR1 SQVTM and CDR2 ANQGSEA. Germline trimming cut 4 bases from V and 9 bases from J; bases unmatched to any gene: 4. CDR3 residues: CSVGLAAGEQFF. In DNA form, the CDR3 reads TGCAGCGTTGGACTAGCGGCGGGTGAGCAGTTCTTC.

This clonotype has at least ten counts. The chain has TRBV7-8 and TRBJ1-3; TRBD1 agrees at 7 bases. CDR3 size: 15 residues. CDR1 is SGHVS, CDR2 FQNEAQ, per germline. V trimming: 6 bases; J trimming: 0 bases; junction bases outside the gene matches: 5. The CDR3 spells CASSPRTGSGNTIYF. The CDR3 nucleotides read TGTGCCAGCAGTCCCAGGACAGGCTCTGGAAACACCATATATTTT.

The chain links TRBV20-1 to TRBJ2-3; D assignment may be TRBD1 or TRBD2 (7 bases each). The CDR3 runs 16 residues. Germline V CDR1 and CDR2: DFQATT, SNEGSKA (reference sequence). V was trimmed by 6 bases and J by 4 bases, leaving 23 bases between them. The DNA for the CDR3 is TGCAGTGCCGTCGCGAGGACAGGTGGGGGGGCAGATACGCAGTATTTT. It translates to CSAVARTGGGADTQYF.

The rearrangement links TRBV5-1 to TRBJ2-1, with no clear D. The CDR3 consists of 16 residues. Germline loops: CDR1 SGHRS, CDR2 YFSETQ. Trimming took off 0 bases at V and 3 bases at J, with 13 bases between the two ends. The CDR3 here is CASSLADMAYYNEQFF. The CDR3, as DNA: TGCGCCAGCAGCTTGGCCGACATGGCCTACTACAATGAGCAGTTCTTC. Combining the CDR3 with reference TRBV5-1 and TRBJ2-1 gives the whole variable domain KAGVTQTPRYLIKTRGQQVTLSCSPISGHRSVSWYQQTPGQGLQFLFEYFSETQRNKGNFPGRFSGRQFSNSRSEMNVSTLELGDSALYLCASSLADMAYYNEQFFGPGTRLTVL.

The V call is TRBV5-1, the J call TRBJ2-2, with a possible D match to TRBD2 (6 bases). Germline CDR1 and CDR2: SGHRS and YFSETQ. V was cut by 6 bases and J by 0 bases, with 15 bases left in between. The CDR3 is made up of 16 amino acids. The CDR3 is CASTTLERANTGELFF. CDR3 bases: TGCGCCAGCACCACCCTTGAGCGGGCGAACACCGGGGAGCTGTTTTTT.

This chain joins TRBV6-2 or TRBV6-3 and TRBJ2-1, with 11 bases fitting TRBD1. The CDR3 loop spans 16 amino acids. The germline V gene has CDR1 MNHEY and CDR2 SVGEGT. V was pared by 6 bases and J by 8 bases, with 12 bases of the junction left unmatched. In nucleotides, the CDR3 is TGTGCCAGCAGCACACCCCGGGACAGGGGGTGGGATGAGCAGTTCTTC. Amino acids: CASSTPRDRGWDEQFF.

The sample holds a few counts of this clonotype. The chain employs TRBV7-2 and TRBJ2-2; either TRBD1 or TRBD2 may supply D (5 bases each). The V gene's germline CDR1 is SGHTA and CDR2 FQGNSA. V was trimmed by 1 base and J by 6 bases, leaving 15 bases between them. This CDR3 region has 16 residues. The CDR3 sequence is CASSLEWGSGAGELFF. CDR3 nucleotides: TGTGCCAGCAGCTTAGAGTGGGGGTCTGGGGCCGGGGAGCTGTTTTTT.

Notes on this clonotype: One junction end disagrees with the germline gene, perhaps due to a read error. This chain joins TRBV20-1 and TRBJ2-1, with D perhaps being TRBD1 or TRBD2 (6 bases each). This CDR3 is built from 14 residues. The germline V gene has CDR1 DFQATT and CDR2 SNEGSKA (reference sequence). The CDR3 DNA sequence: TGCAGCGCTAGGGGGGCCCTCTCCTACAATGAGCAGTTCTTC. It codes for CSARGALSYNEQFF.

CDR3 coding DNA: TGCAGCGGGGGGGGTGCCTATGGCTACACCTTC. Its translation is CSGGGAYGYTF. The gene calls are TRBV29-1 and TRBJ1-2, with a weak D call TRBD1 (5 bases). V lost 7 bases and J lost 4, with 10 bases in between. CDR3 size: 11 residues. Germline CDR1 reads SQVTM; CDR2 reads ANQGSEA.